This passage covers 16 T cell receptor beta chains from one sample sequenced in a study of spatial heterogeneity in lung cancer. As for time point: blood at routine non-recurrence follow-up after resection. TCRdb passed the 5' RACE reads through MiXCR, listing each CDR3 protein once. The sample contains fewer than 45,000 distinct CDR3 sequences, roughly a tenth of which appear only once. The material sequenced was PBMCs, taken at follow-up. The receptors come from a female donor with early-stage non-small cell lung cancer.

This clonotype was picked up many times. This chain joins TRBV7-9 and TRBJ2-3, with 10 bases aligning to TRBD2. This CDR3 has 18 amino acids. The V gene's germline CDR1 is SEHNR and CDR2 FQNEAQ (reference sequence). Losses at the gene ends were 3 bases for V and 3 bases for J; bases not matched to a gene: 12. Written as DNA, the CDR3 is TGTGCCAGCAGCTTCTCTGTACGGACTAGCGGTTTTACAGATACGCAGTATTTT. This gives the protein CASSFSVRTSGFTDTQYF.

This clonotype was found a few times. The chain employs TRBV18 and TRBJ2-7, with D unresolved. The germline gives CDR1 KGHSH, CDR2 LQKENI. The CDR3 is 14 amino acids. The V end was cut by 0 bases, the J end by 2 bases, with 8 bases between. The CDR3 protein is CASSPPGLPYEQYF. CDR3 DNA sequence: TGTGCCAGCTCACCACCGGGCCTCCCCTACGAGCAGTACTTC. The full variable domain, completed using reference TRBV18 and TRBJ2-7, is NAGVMQNPRHLVRRRGQEARLRCSPMKGHSHVYWYRQLPEEGLKFMVYLQKENIIDESGMPKERFSAEFPKEGPSILRIQQVVRGDSAAYFCASSPPGLPYEQYFGPGTRLTVT.

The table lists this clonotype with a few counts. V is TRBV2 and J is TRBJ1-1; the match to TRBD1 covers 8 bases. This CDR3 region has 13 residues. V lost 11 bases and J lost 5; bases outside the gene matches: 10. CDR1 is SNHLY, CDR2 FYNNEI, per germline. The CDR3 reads CAERRQGRTEAFF. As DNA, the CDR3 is TGTGCCGAGAGAAGACAGGGGAGGACTGAAGCTTTCTTT.

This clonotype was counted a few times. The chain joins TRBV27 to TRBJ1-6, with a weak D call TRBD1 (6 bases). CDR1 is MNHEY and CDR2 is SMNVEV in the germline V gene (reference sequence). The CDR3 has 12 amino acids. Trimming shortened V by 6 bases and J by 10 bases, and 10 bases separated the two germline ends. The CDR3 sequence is CASSGGRSPLHF. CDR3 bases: TGTGCCAGCAGCGGGGGGCGGTCACCCCTCCACTTT.

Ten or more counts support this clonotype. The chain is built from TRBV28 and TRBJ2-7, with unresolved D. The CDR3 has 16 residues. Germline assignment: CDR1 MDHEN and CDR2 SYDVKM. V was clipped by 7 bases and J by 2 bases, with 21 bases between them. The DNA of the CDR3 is TGTGCCAGCACCTCCACCGTTGAGTCTGTAGCCTACGAGCAGTACTTC. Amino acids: CASTSTVESVAYEQYF.

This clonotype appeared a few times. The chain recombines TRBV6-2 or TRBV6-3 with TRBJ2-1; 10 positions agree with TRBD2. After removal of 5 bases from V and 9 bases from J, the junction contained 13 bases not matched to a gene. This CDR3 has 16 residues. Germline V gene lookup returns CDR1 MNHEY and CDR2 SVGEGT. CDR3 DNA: TGTGCCAGCAGTACCTTTCCCGGGACTAGCGACGGTGAGCAGTTCTTC. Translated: CASSTFPGTSDGEQFF.

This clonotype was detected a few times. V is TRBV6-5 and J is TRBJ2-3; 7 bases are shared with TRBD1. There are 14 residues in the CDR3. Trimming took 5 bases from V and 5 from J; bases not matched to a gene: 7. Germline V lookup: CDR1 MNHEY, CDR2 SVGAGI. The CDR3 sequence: CASSDRDGGDTQYF. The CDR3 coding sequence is TGTGCCAGCAGTGACAGGGATGGGGGAGATACGCAGTATTTT.

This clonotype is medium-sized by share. This CDR3 reads CASSPDSGGRETQYF. DNA for the CDR3: TGTGCCAGCAGCCCTGATAGCGGGGGTAGGGAGACCCAGTACTTC. The chain joins TRBV7-9 to TRBJ2-5; 9 positions match TRBD2. This CDR3 is 15 amino acids long. Germline V gene lookup returns CDR1 SEHNR and CDR2 FQNEAQ (reference sequence). V dropped 5 bases and J dropped 5; count of bases not matched to a gene: 9.

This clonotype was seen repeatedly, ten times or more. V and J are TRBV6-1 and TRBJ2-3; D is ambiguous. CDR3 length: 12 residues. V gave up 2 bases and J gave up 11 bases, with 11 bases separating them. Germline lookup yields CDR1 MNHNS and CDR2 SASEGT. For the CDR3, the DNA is TGTGCCAGCAGTGAACAAGCGAGCCTGCAGTATTTT. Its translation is CASSEQASLQYF.

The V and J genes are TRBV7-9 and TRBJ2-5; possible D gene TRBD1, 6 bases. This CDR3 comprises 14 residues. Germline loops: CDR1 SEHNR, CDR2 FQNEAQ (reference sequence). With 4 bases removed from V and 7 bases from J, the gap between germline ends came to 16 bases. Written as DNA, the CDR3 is TGTGCCAGCAGCTACTCTACAGGGCACGGGACCCAGTACTTC. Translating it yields CASSYSTGHGTQYF.

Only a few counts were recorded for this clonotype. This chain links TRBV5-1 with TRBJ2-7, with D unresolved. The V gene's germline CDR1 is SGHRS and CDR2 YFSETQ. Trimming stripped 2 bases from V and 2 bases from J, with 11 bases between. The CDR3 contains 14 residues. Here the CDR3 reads CASSFLTGTYEQYF. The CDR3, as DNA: TGCGCCAGCAGCTTCCTAACGGGTACCTACGAGCAGTACTTC.

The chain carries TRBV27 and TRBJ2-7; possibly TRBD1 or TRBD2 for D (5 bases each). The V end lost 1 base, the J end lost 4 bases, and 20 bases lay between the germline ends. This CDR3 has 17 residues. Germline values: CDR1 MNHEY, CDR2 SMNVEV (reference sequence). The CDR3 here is CASSLYRGTQTVYEQYF. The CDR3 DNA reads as TGTGCCAGCAGTTTATACCGAGGGACCCAAACTGTTTACGAGCAGTACTTC.

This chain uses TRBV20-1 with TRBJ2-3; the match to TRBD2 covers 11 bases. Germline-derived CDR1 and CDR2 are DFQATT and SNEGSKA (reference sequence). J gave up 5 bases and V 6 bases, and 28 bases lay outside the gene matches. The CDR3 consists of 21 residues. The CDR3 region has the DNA TGCAGTGCAAGGACAGGGTTCTATGGGCTAGCGGGGGGCATGGGTTTAGATACGCAGTATTTT. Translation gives CSARTGFYGLAGGMGLDTQYF.

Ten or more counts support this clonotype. This CDR3 reads CASSFLGNEQFF. The CDR3, as DNA: TGTGCCAGCAGTTTCCTAGGGAATGAGCAGTTCTTC. This chain links TRBV6-1 with TRBJ2-1; D ambiguous. This CDR3 region has 12 residues. Germline CDR1 reads MNHNS; CDR2 reads SASEGT. The ends were cut back, 5 bases at V and 7 bases at J, with 9 bases in the middle.

CDR3 in amino acids: CASSRLDREETQYF. CDR3 bases: TGTGCCAGCAGTCGTCTGGACAGGGAAGAGACCCAGTACTTC. The V call is TRBV2, the J call TRBJ2-5; 8 bases match TRBD1. The length of the CDR3 is 14 residues. In germline, CDR1 is SNHLY, CDR2 FYNNEI. The ends lost 5 bases at V and 3 bases at J; junction bases unmatched: 5.

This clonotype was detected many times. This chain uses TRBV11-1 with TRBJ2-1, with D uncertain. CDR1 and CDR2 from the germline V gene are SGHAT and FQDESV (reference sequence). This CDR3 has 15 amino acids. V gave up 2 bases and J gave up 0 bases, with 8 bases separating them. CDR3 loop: CASSLSASSYNEQFF. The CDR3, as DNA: TGTGCCAGCAGCTTAAGCGCAAGCTCCTACAATGAGCAGTTCTTC.